This T cell receptor beta chain derives from a study of Ad26.COV2.S vaccination and SARS-CoV-2 variants. Study-wide context: In the study, Ad26.COV2.S was injected intramuscularly once, or twice 56 days apart.

V shed 3 bases, J shed 1 base, and the junction held 10 bases outside the gene matches. The length of the CDR3 is 17 residues. The germline CDR1 and CDR2 sequences are LGHNA and YSLEER. Data came from immunoSEQ multiplex PCR; TCRdb stores just in-frame clones and leaves some out. This sample has approximately 350,000 clones, with about 83% found just once. The treatment here: approximately 18 received Ad26.COV2.S at low or high dose, single or two shots; several received placebo; per-sample allocation not given. The study sampled participants on day 63 after the first vaccine or placebo injection. Its platform was an Ad26 vector, and its expressed antigen was Wuhan-strain SARS-CoV-2 spike.

J is TRBJ2-5 and V is TRBV4-3; 8 nucleotides align to TRBD2. The specimen comprised peripheral blood, sampled in a trial of Ad26.COV2.S vaccine versus placebo. The source of this sequence is a person aged 18 to 65 who received the Ad26.COV2.S COVID-19 vaccine or a placebo. The CDR3 sequence is CASSQNIAGQSQETQYF. The CDR3 DNA follows: TGCGCCAGCAGCCAGAATATAGCGGGGCAGTCCCAAGAGACCCAGTACTTC.